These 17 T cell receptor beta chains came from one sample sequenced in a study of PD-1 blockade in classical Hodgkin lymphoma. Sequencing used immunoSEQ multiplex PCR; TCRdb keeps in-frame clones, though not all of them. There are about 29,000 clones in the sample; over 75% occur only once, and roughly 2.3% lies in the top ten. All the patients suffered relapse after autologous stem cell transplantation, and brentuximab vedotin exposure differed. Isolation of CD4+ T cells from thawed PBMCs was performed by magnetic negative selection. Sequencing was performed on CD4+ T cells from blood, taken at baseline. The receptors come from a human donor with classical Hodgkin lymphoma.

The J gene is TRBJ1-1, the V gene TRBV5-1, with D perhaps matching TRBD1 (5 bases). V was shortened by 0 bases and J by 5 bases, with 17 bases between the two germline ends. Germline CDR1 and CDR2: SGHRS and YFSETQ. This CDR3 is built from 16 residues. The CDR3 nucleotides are TGCGCCAGCAGCTTGGCCCCCTGGGGGGTGGGGACTGAAGCTTTCTTT. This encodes CASSLAPWGVGTEAFF.

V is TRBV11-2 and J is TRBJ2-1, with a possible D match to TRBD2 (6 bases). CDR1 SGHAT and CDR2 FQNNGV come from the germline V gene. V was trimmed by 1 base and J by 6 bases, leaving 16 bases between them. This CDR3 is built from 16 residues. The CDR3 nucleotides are TGTGCCAGCAGCTTAGGGCGGGAACGGCTTGGCAATGAGCAGTTCTTC. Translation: CASSLGRERLGNEQFF.

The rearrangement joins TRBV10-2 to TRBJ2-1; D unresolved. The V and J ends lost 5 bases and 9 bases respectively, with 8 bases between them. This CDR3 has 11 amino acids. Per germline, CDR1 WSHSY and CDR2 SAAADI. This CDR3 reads CASSRVAEQFF. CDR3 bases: TGCGCCAGCAGTAGAGTCGCTGAGCAGTTCTTC.

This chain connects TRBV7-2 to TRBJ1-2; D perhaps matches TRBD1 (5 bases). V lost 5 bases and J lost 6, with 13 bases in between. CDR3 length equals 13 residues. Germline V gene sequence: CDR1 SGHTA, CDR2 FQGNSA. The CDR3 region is CASSKRGVNGYTF. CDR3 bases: TGTGCCAGCAGCAAGAGGGGAGTAAATGGCTACACCTTC. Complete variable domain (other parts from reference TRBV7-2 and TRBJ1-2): GAGVSQSPSNKVTEKGKDVELRCDPISGHTALYWYRQSLGQGLEFLIYFQGNSAPDKSGLPSDRFSAERTGGSVSTLTIQRTQQEDSAVYLCASSKRGVNGYTFGSGTRLTVV.

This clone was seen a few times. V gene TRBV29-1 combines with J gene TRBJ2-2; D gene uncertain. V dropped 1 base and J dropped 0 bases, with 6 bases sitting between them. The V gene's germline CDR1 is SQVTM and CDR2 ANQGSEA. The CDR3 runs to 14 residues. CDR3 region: CSVEAPSNTGELFF. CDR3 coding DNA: TGCAGCGTTGAAGCGCCTTCGAACACCGGGGAGCTGTTTTTT.

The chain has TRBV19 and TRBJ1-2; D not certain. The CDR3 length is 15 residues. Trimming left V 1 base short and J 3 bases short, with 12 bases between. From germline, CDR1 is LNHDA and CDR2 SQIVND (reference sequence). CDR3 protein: CASSIAGTTHYGYTF. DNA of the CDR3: TGTGCCAGTAGTATAGCGGGCACCACGCACTATGGCTACACCTTC.

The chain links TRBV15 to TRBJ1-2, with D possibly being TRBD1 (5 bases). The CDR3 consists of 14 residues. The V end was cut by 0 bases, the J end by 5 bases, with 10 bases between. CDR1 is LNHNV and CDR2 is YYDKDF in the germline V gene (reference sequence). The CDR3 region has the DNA TGTGCCACCAGCAGAGATCGCGGGGGGTATGGCTACACCTTC. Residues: CATSRDRGGYGYTF.

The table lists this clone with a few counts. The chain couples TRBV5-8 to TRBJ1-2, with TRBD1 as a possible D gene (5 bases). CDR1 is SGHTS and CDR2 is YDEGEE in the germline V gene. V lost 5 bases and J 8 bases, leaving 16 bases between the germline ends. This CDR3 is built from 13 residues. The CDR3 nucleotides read TGTGCCAGCAGGGACATAACGTTGGCCGGCTACACCTTC. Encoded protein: CASRDITLAGYTF.

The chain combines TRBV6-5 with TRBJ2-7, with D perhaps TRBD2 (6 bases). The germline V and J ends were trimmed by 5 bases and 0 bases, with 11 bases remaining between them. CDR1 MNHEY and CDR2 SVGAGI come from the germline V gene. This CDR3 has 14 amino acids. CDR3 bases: TGTGCCAGCAGTGCCGCGGGGACCTCCTACGAGCAGTACTTC. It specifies CASSAAGTSYEQYF.

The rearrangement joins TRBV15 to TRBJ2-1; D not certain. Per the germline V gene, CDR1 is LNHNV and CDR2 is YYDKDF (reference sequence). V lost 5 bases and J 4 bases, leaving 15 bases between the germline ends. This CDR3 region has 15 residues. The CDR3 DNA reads TGTGCCACCAGCCGCGGCCATGGTGAATACAATGAGCAGTTCTTC. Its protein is CATSRGHGEYNEQFF.

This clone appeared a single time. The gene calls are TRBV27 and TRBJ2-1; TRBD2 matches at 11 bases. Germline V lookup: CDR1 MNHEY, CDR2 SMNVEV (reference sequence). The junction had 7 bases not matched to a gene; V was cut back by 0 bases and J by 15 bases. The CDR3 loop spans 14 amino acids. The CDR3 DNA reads TGTGCCAGCAGTTTATCTACTAGCGGGAGTGGTTTGTTCTTC. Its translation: CASSLSTSGSGLFF.

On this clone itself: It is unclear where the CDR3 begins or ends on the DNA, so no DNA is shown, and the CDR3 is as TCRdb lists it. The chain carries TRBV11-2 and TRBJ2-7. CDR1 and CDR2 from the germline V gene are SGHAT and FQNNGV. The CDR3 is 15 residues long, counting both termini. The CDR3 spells CASTFGSRANYEQYF.

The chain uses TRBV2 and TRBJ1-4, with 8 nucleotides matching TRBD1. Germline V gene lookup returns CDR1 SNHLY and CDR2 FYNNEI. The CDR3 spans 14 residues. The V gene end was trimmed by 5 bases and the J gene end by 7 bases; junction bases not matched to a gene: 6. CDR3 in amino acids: CASSLQGGVEKLFF. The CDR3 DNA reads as TGTGCCAGCAGTCTACAGGGGGGAGTTGAAAAACTGTTTTTT.

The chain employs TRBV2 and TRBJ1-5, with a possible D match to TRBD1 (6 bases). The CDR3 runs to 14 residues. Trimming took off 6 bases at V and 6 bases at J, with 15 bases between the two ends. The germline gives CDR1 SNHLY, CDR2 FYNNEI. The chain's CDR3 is CASSKTGFRQPQHF. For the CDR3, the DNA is TGTGCCAGCAGCAAAACAGGGTTTCGTCAGCCCCAGCATTTT. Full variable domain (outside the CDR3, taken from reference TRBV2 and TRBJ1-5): EPEVTQTPSHQVTQMGQEVILRCVPISNHLYFYWYRQILGQKVEFLVSFYNNEISEKSEIFDDQFSVERPDGSNFTLKIRSTKLEDSAMYFCASSKTGFRQPQHFGDGTRLSIL.

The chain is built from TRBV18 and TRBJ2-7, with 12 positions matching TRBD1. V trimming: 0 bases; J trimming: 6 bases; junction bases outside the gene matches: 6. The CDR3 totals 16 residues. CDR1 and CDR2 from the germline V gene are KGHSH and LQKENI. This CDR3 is CASSPPGGTGGSEQYF. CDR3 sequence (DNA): TGTGCCAGCTCACCACCCGGGGGGACAGGGGGCTCCGAGCAGTACTTC.

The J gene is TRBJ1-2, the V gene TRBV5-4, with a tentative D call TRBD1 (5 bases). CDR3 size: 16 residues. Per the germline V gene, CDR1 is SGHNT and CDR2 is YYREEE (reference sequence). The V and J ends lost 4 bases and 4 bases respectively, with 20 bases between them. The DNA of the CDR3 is TGTGCCAGCAGCCTGGGGCAAGGCAGGGACGCCTATGGCTACACCTTC. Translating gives CASSLGQGRDAYGYTF.

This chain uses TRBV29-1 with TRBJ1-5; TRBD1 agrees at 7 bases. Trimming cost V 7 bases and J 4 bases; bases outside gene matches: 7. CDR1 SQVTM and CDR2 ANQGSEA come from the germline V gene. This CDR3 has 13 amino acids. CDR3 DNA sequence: TGCAGCGCCGCCGGGACAGAGAATCAGCCCCAGCATTTT. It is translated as CSAAGTENQPQHF.